The 29 T cell receptor beta chains reported below all come from one sample, sequenced in a study of shared clonotypes between healthy human individuals. Sequencing used immunoSEQ multiplex PCR; TCRdb keeps in-frame clones, though not all of them. In the table there are roughly 2,300,000 clones, about 90% of which are singletons. Sequenced sample: naive CD4+ T cells from PBMCs. Subset: CD45RA+ positively selected. Every receptor here comes from a man younger than 35 in good health. Some clones in this sample may be carry-over from other donors' samples.

This clone showed up just once. The chain links TRBV28 to TRBJ2-1; D remains unclear. The CDR3 loop spans 12 amino acids. Germline CDR1 MDHEN, CDR2 SYDVKM. With 6 bases removed from V and 10 bases from J, the gap between germline ends came to 13 bases. The CDR3 bases are TGTGCCAGCAGCCGCCGGGTCCACGAGCAGTTCTTC. As protein: CASSRRVHEQFF.

The chain has TRBV6-5 and TRBJ2-7; TRBD2 agrees at 9 bases. Germline CDR1 and CDR2: MNHEY and SVGAGI. Trimming took 5 bases from V and 2 from J; bases not matched to a gene: 7. The CDR3 extends over 15 amino acids. The CDR3 DNA reads as TGTGCCAGCAGTCCTACTAGCGGGTCTCCCTACGAGCAGTACTTC. It encodes CASSPTSGSPYEQYF.

The chain joins TRBV5-6 to TRBJ2-1; D is possibly TRBD1 or TRBD2 (5 bases each). The germline V gene has CDR1 SGHDT and CDR2 YYEEEE. The CDR3 consists of 14 residues. The V and J ends lost 3 bases and 3 bases respectively, with 10 bases between them. The CDR3 spells CASSSLGDYNEQFF. DNA for the CDR3: TGTGCCAGCAGCTCCCTGGGGGACTACAATGAGCAGTTCTTC. The variable domain in full, completed from reference TRBV5-6 and TRBJ2-1, reads DAGVTQSPTHLIKTRGQQVTLRCSPKSGHDTVSWYQQALGQGPQFIFQYYEEEERQRGNFPDRFSGHQFPNYSSELNVNALLLGDSALYLCASSSLGDYNEQFFGPGTRLTVL.

V is TRBV28 and J is TRBJ2-2; D perhaps matches TRBD1 (5 bases). This CDR3 has 13 amino acids. Trimming took off 6 bases at V and 5 bases at J, with 10 bases between the two ends. In germline, CDR1 is MDHEN, CDR2 SYDVKM. CDR3 sequence reads: CASRRRQTGELFF. The CDR3 DNA is TGTGCCAGCAGGCGCAGACAGACCGGGGAGCTGTTTTTT. The entire variable domain, with the rest obtained from reference TRBV28 and TRBJ2-2, is as follows: DVKVTQSSRYLVKRTGEKVFLECVQDMDHENMFWYRQDPGLGLRLIYFSYDVKMKEKGDIPEGYSVSREKKERFSLILESASTNQTSMYLCASRRRQTGELFFGEGSRLTVL.

CDR3: CASSPRRGTGELFF. Written as DNA, the CDR3 is TGCGCCAGCAGCCCCCGCCGTGGCACCGGGGAGCTGTTTTTT. The chain combines TRBV5-1 with TRBJ2-2; D not certain. Deletions cut 4 bases from V and 4 bases from J, with 11 bases between. CDR3 size: 14 residues. Germline lookup yields CDR1 SGHRS and CDR2 YFSETQ.

CDR3 region: CASDNKPGLAGEETQYF. The DNA for the CDR3 is TGTGCCAGCGATAACAAACCGGGACTAGCGGGAGAGGAGACCCAGTACTTC. The chain joins TRBV28 to TRBJ2-5; 14 bases agree with TRBD2. Trimming took 8 bases from V and 5 from J; bases not matched to a gene: 13. This CDR3 is 17 amino acids long. CDR1 is MDHEN and CDR2 is SYDVKM in the germline V gene.

Comment on this clone: Other DNA sequences of this sample code for an identical CDR3. The rearrangement links TRBV18 to TRBJ1-4; 8 bases map to TRBD1. Germline-derived CDR1 and CDR2 are KGHSH and LQKENI. J gave up 7 bases and V 2 bases, and 0 bases lay outside the gene matches. The CDR3 is 13 amino acids. The CDR3 DNA is TGTGCCAGCTCACCAGGGACAGGTGAAAAACTGTTTTTT. Translated: CASSPGTGEKLFF.

The chain links TRBV18 to TRBJ1-1; 7 bases fit TRBD1. Germline loops: CDR1 KGHSH, CDR2 LQKENI. The CDR3 is made up of 16 amino acids. The ends lost 3 bases at V and 4 bases at J; junction bases unmatched: 11. DNA for the CDR3: TGTGCCAGCTCACCCGCACTCACAGGGGCTGGCACTGAAGCTTTCTTT. Translating gives CASSPALTGAGTEAFF.

The chain combines TRBV15 with TRBJ2-1, with 8 bases fitting TRBD2. This CDR3 contains 15 residues. The V and J ends lost 1 base and 7 bases, in that order; junction bases with no gene match: 6. The germline CDR1 and CDR2 sequences are LNHNV and YYDKDF (reference sequence). The CDR3 nucleotides read TGTGCCACCAGCAGAGCGGGAGGGCCTAAGAATGAGCAGTTCTTC. Its translation: CATSRAGGPKNEQFF.

The chain uses TRBV10-2 and TRBJ2-2, with D unresolved. The CDR3 contains 15 residues. The germline gives CDR1 WSHSY, CDR2 SAAADI. V lost 2 bases, J lost 0 bases, and 7 bases lay in between. For the CDR3, the DNA is TGCGCCAGCAGTGAGAAGTTCGCGAACACCGGGGAGCTGTTTTTT. The encoded protein is CASSEKFANTGELFF.

The chain joins TRBV4-1 to TRBJ1-4; possibly TRBD1 for D (6 bases). This CDR3 spans 17 amino acids. V was cut by 1 base and J by 7 bases, with 19 bases left in between. In germline, CDR1 is MGHRA, CDR2 YSYEKL. The CDR3 nucleotides are TGCGCCAGCAGCCAAGGAACGTCGAGGACAGTGAGTGAAAAACTGTTTTTT. Translating gives CASSQGTSRTVSEKLFF.

The chain is built from TRBV28 and TRBJ1-5; 9 positions agree with TRBD1. V was pared by 6 bases and J by 1 base, with 10 bases of the junction left unmatched. CDR1 and CDR2 from the germline V gene are MDHEN and SYDVKM. CDR3 length: 17 residues. The CDR3 loop is CASSVPGQGLSNQPQHF. CDR3 coding DNA: TGTGCCAGCAGCGTCCCGGGACAGGGTTTGAGCAATCAGCCCCAGCATTTT.

There are a few counts of this clone. The chain employs TRBV6-1 and TRBJ1-1; D possibly corresponds to TRBD1 (5 bases). The germline gives CDR1 MNHNS, CDR2 SASEGT. Trimming cost V 1 base and J 10 bases, with 13 bases left between them. This CDR3 comprises 13 residues. The CDR3 reads CASSEGWGVGAFF. The CDR3 DNA reads as TGTGCCAGCAGTGAAGGATGGGGGGTGGGAGCTTTCTTT.

The table lists this clone with a count of one. Different DNA sequences within this sample yield the same CDR3. This rearrangement joins TRBV14 to TRBJ2-1; 7 positions agree with TRBD2. J was trimmed by 2 bases and V by 1 base; bases with no gene match: 5. The CDR3 contains 16 residues. Per the germline V gene, CDR1 is SGHDN and CDR2 is FVKESK. DNA of the CDR3: TGTGCCAGCAGCCAAGTGGCCGGGGGGACCTACAATGAGCAGTTCTTC. Translating gives CASSQVAGGTYNEQFF.

CDR3 sequence (DNA): TGTGCCAGCAGTTTTAATGCAGCCTCTATGGGTGGCTACACCTTC. It translates to CASSFNAASMGGYTF. This sequence joins TRBV28 and TRBJ1-2; D not certain. Germline V gene sequence: CDR1 MDHEN, CDR2 SYDVKM. This CDR3 spans 15 amino acids. V lost 3 bases and J lost 7, with 18 bases in between.

CDR3 loop: CASSEQASRYNEQFF. The CDR3 bases are TGTGCCAGCAGTGAACAAGCTAGCCGATACAATGAGCAGTTCTTC. The chain uses TRBV2 and TRBJ2-1; D perhaps matches TRBD2 (5 bases). The CDR3 is 15 amino acids. Trimming took 2 bases from V and 4 from J, leaving 12 bases between them. Germline CDR1 is SNHLY and CDR2 is FYNNEI.

The chain carries TRBV5-4 and TRBJ1-1; 7 bases line up with TRBD1. Germline assignment: CDR1 SGHNT and CDR2 YYREEE (reference sequence). The V segment lost 6 bases and the J segment 5 bases; nucleotides outside the gene matches: 13. There are 15 residues in the CDR3. The DNA of the CDR3 is TGTGCCAGCACCCTCGCGAGACAGGGTGGGACTGAAGCTTTCTTT. It specifies CASTLARQGGTEAFF.

This chain links TRBV21-1 with TRBJ1-2. TRBV21-1 is described as a pseudogene. The CDR3 spans 12 residues. CDR3 region: CATRLKVTGYTF. The CDR3 DNA is TGTGCCACCCGGCTCAAGGTGACTGGCTACACCTTC.

This clone was seen more than once but under ten times. The chain uses TRBV28 and TRBJ2-2; D is ambiguous. The V gene's germline CDR1 is MDHEN and CDR2 SYDVKM. The germline V and J ends were trimmed by 5 bases and 3 bases, with 16 bases remaining between them. The CDR3 covers 16 residues. CDR3 DNA: TGTGCCAGCAGTGGGTTAGGCTTTGGGGACACCGGGGAGCTGTTTTTT. Translated: CASSGLGFGDTGELFF.

Comment on this clone: Other DNA variants within this sample encode the same CDR3. The gene calls are TRBV30 and TRBJ2-7; D not resolved. The germline V gene has CDR1 GTSNPN and CDR2 SVGIG (reference sequence). V lost 0 bases and J lost 7, with 4 bases in between. The CDR3 length is 10 residues. The CDR3 sequence: CAWSVHEQYF. The CDR3 DNA follows: TGTGCCTGGAGTGTACATGAGCAGTACTTC.

About this clone: This specimen includes other DNA sequences encoding the same CDR3. The chain joins TRBV28 to TRBJ2-7; D unresolved. The V end was cut by 2 bases, the J end by 3 bases, with 8 bases between. Germline CDR1 MDHEN, CDR2 SYDVKM. This CDR3 is built from 13 residues. CDR3 nucleotide sequence: TGTGCCAGCAGTTTACCCAGTCTCTACGAGCAGTACTTC. This codes for CASSLPSLYEQYF.

This clone was seen more than once but under ten times. The chain links TRBV7-3 to TRBJ2-1, with 9 bases that match TRBD2. Germline trimming cut 6 bases from V and 2 bases from J; bases unmatched to any gene: 5. The CDR3 is 15 residues long. Germline lookup yields CDR1 SGHTA and CDR2 FQGTGA. CDR3 protein: CASRREGLTYNEQFF. The CDR3 DNA reads as TGTGCCAGCAGGCGGGAGGGCCTAACCTACAATGAGCAGTTCTTC.

This chain uses TRBV7-6 with TRBJ2-5; the match to TRBD1 covers 8 bases. Germline trimming cut 3 bases from V and 5 bases from J; bases unmatched to any gene: 8. CDR3 length: 15 residues. Germline lookup yields CDR1 SGHVS and CDR2 FNYEAQ. The CDR3 here is CASSFIFRGRETQYF. The CDR3 coding sequence is TGTGCCAGCAGCTTTATTTTCAGGGGGCGTGAGACCCAGTACTTC.

The chain joins TRBV4-3 to TRBJ2-3; 7 bases are shared with TRBD2. Trimming cost V 1 base and J 3 bases; bases outside gene matches: 7. CDR3 length: 16 residues. From germline, CDR1 is LGHNA and CDR2 YSLEER. The CDR3 protein is CASSQGTRLRTDTQYF. DNA of the CDR3: TGCGCCAGCAGCCAAGGGACTAGATTGAGGACAGATACGCAGTATTTT.

V is TRBV6-4 and J is TRBJ2-1; 11 nucleotides agree with TRBD2. With 0 bases clipped from V and 6 bases from J, the junction kept 7 bases outside the gene matches. The CDR3 contains 17 residues. Germline-derived CDR1 and CDR2 are MRHNA and SNTAGT. CDR3 DNA sequence: TGTGCCAGCAGTGACTCGACGGCTAGCGGGAGGACCAATGAGCAGTTCTTC. Protein sequence: CASSDSTASGRTNEQFF.

The chain has TRBV6-4 and TRBJ1-1, with 8 bases that match TRBD1. V dropped 6 bases and J dropped 5; count of bases not matched to a gene: 5. Germline CDR1 and CDR2: MRHNA and SNTAGT. The length of the CDR3 is 13 residues. The CDR3 region is CASRETGVTEAFF. The CDR3 coding sequence is TGTGCCAGCAGGGAGACAGGGGTTACTGAAGCTTTCTTT.

The genes are TRBV10-3 and TRBJ2-3; D is perhaps TRBD2 (5 bases). Trimming shortened V by 7 bases and J by 4 bases, and 21 bases separated the two germline ends. This CDR3 is built from 16 residues. Germline V CDR1 and CDR2: ENHRY, SYGVKD. This CDR3 reads CAINEVGDYGSDTQYF. The CDR3 DNA reads as TGTGCCATCAACGAGGTGGGAGACTACGGATCAGATACGCAGTATTTT.

The J gene is TRBJ2-2, the V gene TRBV6-4; D is uncertain. Germline lookup yields CDR1 MRHNA and CDR2 SNTAGT. The CDR3 has 13 amino acids. Trimming shortened V by 2 bases and J by 7 bases, and 8 bases separated the two germline ends. The CDR3 loop reads CASSDILGGELFF. The CDR3 DNA sequence: TGTGCCAGCAGTGACATTTTGGGCGGGGAGCTGTTTTTT.

The chain combines TRBV7-9 with TRBJ2-1; 10 positions agree with TRBD1. CDR1 and CDR2 from the germline V gene are SEHNR and FQNEAQ (reference sequence). The CDR3 runs to 13 residues. The V gene end was trimmed by 4 bases and the J gene end by 15 bases; junction bases not matched to a gene: 9. In DNA, the CDR3 is TGTGCCAGCAGCTCCTACCCTGGGACAGGGGCGTTCTTC. It specifies CASSSYPGTGAFF. Drawing the rest from reference TRBV7-9 and TRBJ2-1, the complete variable domain is DTGVSQNPRHKITKRGQNVTFRCDPISEHNRLYWYRQTLGQGPEFLTYFQNEAQLEKSRLLSDRFSAERPKGSFSTLEIQRTEQGDSAMYLCASSSYPGTGAFFGPGTRLTVL.